The rows below give T cell receptor beta chains drawn from one sample of a study of regulatory T cells in long-lasting Graves disease. TCRdb called the multiplex PCR reads again in MiXCR, with one record for every CDR3 protein. There are a few hundred thousand distinct CDR3 sequences in the sample; over 15% occur only once, and 25% to 30% lies in the top ten. The sample was also reused in another study, on T cells in Graves' hyperthyroidism and ophthalmopathy.

Sequencing was performed on peripheral blood mononuclear cells (PBMCs), taken at new diagnosis, from a patient treated with antithyroid drugs. Receptors were obtained from a man aged 40-50 years with Graves disease. The CDR3 runs from the conserved cysteine through the conserved F or W.

CDR3 protein,J gene,V gene
CASSLWGLSAFF,TRBJ1-1,TRBV28
CASSQAWQVGNTIYF,TRBJ1-3,TRBV3-1
CASSYSGTTNEKLFF,TRBJ1-4,TRBV5-1
CAVRGGNEQFF,TRBJ2-1,TRBV6-2/TRBV6-3
CASSPHRGPYEQYF,TRBJ2-7,TRBV4-2
CATSALGQGINSPLHF,TRBJ1-6,TRBV24-1
CASSEDRVDYGYTF,TRBJ1-2,TRBV2
CASSSRLGRSQETQYF,TRBJ2-5,TRBV28
CASRDRGNTGELFF,TRBJ2-2,TRBV6-1
CASTRGQGETQYF,TRBJ2-5,TRBV28
CASSPGTGRDNSPLHF,TRBJ1-6,TRBV6-4
CASRQNRVTYEQYF,TRBJ2-7,TRBV6-1
CASRQKGDRTDTQYF,TRBJ2-3,TRBV2
CASREGQMNTEAFF,TRBJ1-1,TRBV2
CASSREKRTEAFF,TRBJ1-1,TRBV6-1
CASSQTSGEYEQYF,TRBJ2-7,TRBV3-1
CASSYADRVYEKLFF,TRBJ1-4,TRBV6-5
CASAPLLTDTQYF,TRBJ2-3,TRBV10-3
CAISELRQQETQYF,TRBJ2-5,TRBV10-3
CAWSQQENTEAFF,TRBJ1-1,TRBV30
CASSSTDREGEQYF,TRBJ2-7,TRBV12-3/TRBV12-4
CASTPGGGVYETQYF,TRBJ2-5,TRBV7-3
CASSPNGADPYEQYF,TRBJ2-7,TRBV18
CATSKVGDLGSYGYTF,TRBJ1-2,TRBV15
CASSQDLIGGTRLDTQYF,TRBJ2-3,TRBV4-3
CSARAYRGHNEQFF,TRBJ2-1,TRBV20-1
CASSSAGGTEQFF,TRBJ2-1,TRBV7-9
CASSLAPRGTLYSNQPQHF,TRBJ1-5,TRBV12-3/TRBV12-4
CASSHDSGANTEAFF,TRBJ1-1,TRBV7-2
CATVRKDTQYF,TRBJ2-3,TRBV2
CASSSPGGGSYNEQFF,TRBJ2-1,TRBV12-3/TRBV12-4
CASSQERRSQETQYF,TRBJ2-5,TRBV4-3
CASSAPGTGPYEQYF,TRBJ2-7,TRBV2
CASSIRARSYEQYF,TRBJ2-7,TRBV11-2
CSVGPGWNGYTF,TRBJ1-2,TRBV29-1
CASSYNEQLF,TRBJ2-1,TRBV28
CASRPALDMAEQYF,TRBJ2-7,TRBV12-3/TRBV12-4